This is a list of T cell receptor beta chains from one sample in a study of T cell responses to AZD1222 COVID-19 vaccine. Sequencing was performed with immunoSEQ multiplex PCR; in TCRdb, only in-frame clones are kept and a portion is missing. The sample consists of under 120,000 clones, nearly 90% of them appearing once. The input for sequencing was peripheral blood, taken 28 days after the second AZD1222 dose. Source of these receptors: an adult who received the AZD1222 COVID-19 vaccine. Each CDR3 is given with its conserved first and last residue. D genes are given only for firm matches. For some rows the clone size is stated as once, few or many, or as a class when expanded; others skip it.

cdr3_length j_call v_call clone_size d_call cdr3_nt cdr3_aa
14 TRBJ2-1 TRBV7-3 . . TGTGCCAGCAGCTCCGGGTGGCTGGCAAATGAGCAGTTCTTC CASSSGWLANEQFF
14 TRBJ2-1 TRBV19 . . TGTGCCAGTAGACCAGTCCAACAGGACAATGAGCAGTTCTTC CASRPVQQDNEQFF
12 TRBJ2-7 TRBV18 . . TGTGCCAGCTCACCCCGGGAATACGAGCAGTACTTC CASSPREYEQYF
15 TRBJ1-2 TRBV5-1 . TRBD1 TGCGCCAGCAGCCAAGAGGCAGGGGGCGCCGGGGGCTACACCTTC CASSQEAGGAGGYTF
18 TRBJ2-6 TRBV6-1 . . TGTGCCAGCAGTGAAAGGGTATGGACAGAATCTGGGGCCAACGTCCTGACTTTC CASSERVWTESGANVLTF
14 TRBJ1-1 TRBV30 . . TGTGCCTGGAGTTGGAAGGGGCGAGGCACTGAAGCTTTCTTT CAWSWKGRGTEAFF
18 TRBJ1-3 TRBV15 . . TGTGCCACCAGCATCCTCCTCGGGGGTACGGGGTCAGGAAACACCATATATTTT CATSILLGGTGSGNTIYF
15 TRBJ1-3 TRBV5-5 . . TGTGCCAGCAGCTTAGGGCCCGGGGCTGGAAACACCATATATTTT CASSLGPGAGNTIYF
15 TRBJ1-5 TRBV9 . . TGTGCCAGCAGCGTAGACGGAGATGACAATCAGCCCCAGCATTTT CASSVDGDDNQPQHF
15 TRBJ1-2 TRBV28 . TRBD1 TGTGCCAGCAGTGCCGCAGGACAGGTTATCTATGGCTACACCTTC CASSAAGQVIYGYTF
13 TRBJ2-7 TRBV20-1 . . TGCAGTGCTAGTGAGACCACTAAATACGAGCAGTACTTC CSASETTKYEQYF
16 TRBJ1-2 TRBV4-2 . . TGTGCCAGCAGCCAAGACTCCAACAGACAAAACTATGGCTACACCTTC CASSQDSNRQNYGYTF
15 TRBJ2-2 TRBV2 few TRBD2 TGTGCCAGCAGTCGGACTAGCTTTTCCACCGGGGAGCTGTTTTTT CASSRTSFSTGELFF
15 TRBJ2-7 TRBV6-5 . . TGTGCCAGCACGGAACCCGGAAATCCGGCCTACGAGCAGTACTTC CASTEPGNPAYEQYF
17 TRBJ2-2 TRBV28 . . TGTGCCAGCAGACAATCCGGGGCGGCCGCGAACACCGGGGAGCTGTTTTTT CASRQSGAAANTGELFF
14 TRBJ1-6 TRBV12-5 . TRBD1 TGTGCTAGTGGTACCGGGACAGGAAATTCACCCCTCCACTTT CASGTGTGNSPLHF
15 TRBJ2-1 TRBV30 once TRBD2 TGTGCCTGGAGTGGGGGACTAGCGGGAGGATATGAGCAGTTCTTC CAWSGGLAGGYEQFF
17 TRBJ1-3 TRBV18 . . TGTGCCAGCTCACCACCGAGGAACCCCATAAGCGGAAACACCATATATTTT CASSPPRNPISGNTIYF
14 TRBJ2-1 TRBV28 . TRBD1 TGTGCCAGCAGTCATTTAGACAGGGGCCATGAGCAGTTCTTC CASSHLDRGHEQFF
15 TRBJ2-1 TRBV19 . TRBD2 TGTGCCAGTAGTAAGACTAGCGGGAGGGCCACTGAGCAGTTCTTC CASSKTSGRATEQFF
15 TRBJ1-2 TRBV5-4 . . TGTGCCATCCACGAGGGGACCCAAGTTTACTATGGCTACACCTTC CAIHEGTQVYYGYTF
16 TRBJ2-7 TRBV6-5 . TRBD1 TGTGCCAGCAGTTACTCGAACCCGGGACAGGGATACGAGCAGTACTTC CASSYSNPGQGYEQYF
14 TRBJ1-2 TRBV27 . . TGTGCCAGCAGTTTATCCGGGACTGCCCGGGGCTACACCTTC CASSLSGTARGYTF
13 TRBJ1-2 TRBV16 . . TGTGCCAGCAGCCAATCACAGGTCTATGGCTACACCTTC CASSQSQVYGYTF
15 TRBJ2-1 TRBV27 . . TGTGCCAGCAGTTTATCACTAGTCGACGGGGACGGGCAGTTCTTC CASSLSLVDGDGQFF
14 TRBJ1-2 TRBV5-4 once TRBD1 TGTGCCAGCAGCGTTGACAGGGGCAACTATGGCTACACCTTC CASSVDRGNYGYTF
19 TRBJ2-1 TRBV4-1 . TRBD2 TGCGCCAGCAGCCAAGCCAATTTGGGCTTGACTAGCGGGTTTACTGAGCAGTTCTTC CASSQANLGLTSGFTEQFF
13 TRBJ1-5 TRBV2 . . TGTGCCAGCCAAACAGTAACCAATCAGCCCCAGCATTTT CASQTVTNQPQHF
13 TRBJ1-1 TRBV6-5 . . TGTGCCAGCAGTAGGGGGAGGGACACTGAAGCTTTCTTT CASSRGRDTEAFF
15 TRBJ1-2 TRBV28 . . TGTGCCAGCCTTCTCTCGATCGGGGAAAACTATGGCTACACCTTC CASLLSIGENYGYTF
15 TRBJ2-7 TRBV19 . TRBD1 TGTGCCAGTAGTATGACGGGACAGGGGGCCCACGAGCAGTACTTC CASSMTGQGAHEQYF
15 TRBJ1-2 TRBV27 . TRBD1 TGTGCCAGCAGTTTAGAGAGGGACAGGGACTATGGCTACACCTTC CASSLERDRDYGYTF
15 TRBJ2-6 TRBV7-2 . . TGTGCCAGCAGCTTGCAAGGGCCCGGGGCCAACGTCCTGACTTTC CASSLQGPGANVLTF
12 TRBJ1-2 TRBV28 . . TGTGCCAGCAGTTCAGGGGACTATGGCTACACCTTC CASSSGDYGYTF
16 TRBJ2-7 TRBV6-1 once TRBD1 TGTGCCAGCAGTGACCGGGACAGGGGGCAAATCTACGAGCAGTACTTC CASSDRDRGQIYEQYF
14 TRBJ2-7 TRBV28 . . TGTGCCAGCACCCCCGGAGGGAGCGTCTACGAGCAGTACTTC CASTPGGSVYEQYF
16 TRBJ2-2 TRBV9 . TRBD2 TGTGCCAGCAGCCCTGGGACTAGCGGGACGGTCGGGGAGCTGTTTTTT CASSPGTSGTVGELFF
15 TRBJ1-4 TRBV3-1/TRBV3-2 . . TGTGCCAGCAGCCATGGACAGCTCCAGAATGAAAAACTGTTTTTT CASSHGQLQNEKLFF
16 TRBJ1-6 TRBV21-1 few . TGTGCCAGCAGCAGTAGACAGGGTGGAGATAATTCACCCCTCCACTTT CASSSRQGGDNSPLHF
14 TRBJ1-1 TRBV6-5 . . TGTGCCAGCAGTTATTTGGCGGAGAACACTGAAGCTTTCTTT CASSYLAENTEAFF
12 TRBJ2-7 TRBV6-2/TRBV6-3 . TRBD1 TGTGCCAGCAGTTACGACAGGGCCGAGCAGTACTTC CASSYDRAEQYF
16 TRBJ1-1 TRBV19 . TRBD1 TGTGCCAGTAGTAACCCGGGACAGGGGGCGGGCACTGAAGCTTTCTTT CASSNPGQGAGTEAFF
17 TRBJ2-7 TRBV5-1 . . TGCGCCAGCAGCTTGGGGTCTTATATAAGGAGCTCCTACGAGCAGTACTTC CASSLGSYIRSSYEQYF
16 TRBJ2-2 TRBV28 once TRBD1 TGTGCCAGCAGCACTCCCGGGACAGCTAACACCGGGGAGCTGTTTTTT CASSTPGTANTGELFF
14 TRBJ2-7 TRBV13 . TRBD1 TGTGCCAGCAGCCTCCGACAGGGTGTAGGAGAGCAGTACTTC CASSLRQGVGEQYF
17 TRBJ2-2 TRBV4-3 . TRBD1 TGCGCCAGCAGCCCCCCGGACAGGGTAGAAGGCACCGGGGAGCTGTTTTTT CASSPPDRVEGTGELFF
13 TRBJ1-6 TRBV12-3/TRBV12-4 . . TGTGCCAGCAGTTTTAATTATAATTCACCCCTCCACTTT CASSFNYNSPLHF
15 TRBJ2-1 TRBV19 . TRBD1 TGTGCCAGTAGTATCAGGCAAGGGGGCCGGGATGAGCAGTTCTTC CASSIRQGGRDEQFF
13 TRBJ2-3 TRBV24-1 . . TGTGCCACCAGTGACCCGACCAGAGATACGCAGTATTTT CATSDPTRDTQYF
11 TRBJ2-7 TRBV6-5 few . TGTGCCAGCGGGTATAGGTACGAGCAGTACTTC CASGYRYEQYF
15 TRBJ1-6 TRBV7-9 . . TGTGCCAGCAGCTTAGAACAGGGTGTCAATTCACCCCTCCACTTT CASSLEQGVNSPLHF
13 TRBJ1-2 TRBV29-1 . TRBD1 TGCAGCACTGTTCGGACAGGGGTTATTGGCTACACCTTC CSTVRTGVIGYTF
15 TRBJ2-3 TRBV5-6 . TRBD2 TGTGCCAGCAGCTTGGCACTAGCGGGAGCAGATACGCAGTATTTT CASSLALAGADTQYF
15 TRBJ1-4 TRBV7-9 once . TGTGCCAGCAGCCTTAACCTTGCAACTAATGAAAAACTGTTTTTT CASSLNLATNEKLFF
14 TRBJ2-7 TRBV6-6 once TRBD2 TGTGCCAGCAGTTCATCCGGGACTAACCACGAGCAGTACTTC CASSSSGTNHEQYF
16 TRBJ2-3 TRBV14 . . TGTGCCAGCAGCCAAGCGGGGGGCTTTCGAACAGATACGCAGTATTTT CASSQAGGFRTDTQYF
14 TRBJ2-4 TRBV19 . . TGTGCCAGTAGTATGGGGCTAGCCAAAAACATTCAGTACTTC CASSMGLAKNIQYF